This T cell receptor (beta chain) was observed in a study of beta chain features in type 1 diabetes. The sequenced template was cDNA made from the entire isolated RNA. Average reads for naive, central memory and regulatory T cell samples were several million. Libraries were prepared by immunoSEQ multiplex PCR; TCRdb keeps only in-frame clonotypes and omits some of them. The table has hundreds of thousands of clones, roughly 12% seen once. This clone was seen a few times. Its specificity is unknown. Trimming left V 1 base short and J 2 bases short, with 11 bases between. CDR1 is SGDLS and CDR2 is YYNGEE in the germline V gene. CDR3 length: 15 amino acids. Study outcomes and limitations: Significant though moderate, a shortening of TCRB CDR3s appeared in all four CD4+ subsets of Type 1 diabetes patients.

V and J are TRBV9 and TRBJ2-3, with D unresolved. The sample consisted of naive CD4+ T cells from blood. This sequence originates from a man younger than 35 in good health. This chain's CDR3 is CASSVTSPSTDTQYF. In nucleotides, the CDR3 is TGTGCCAGCAGCGTAACGAGTCCGTCCACAGATACGCAGTATTTT.